The 14 T cell receptor beta chains given below trace back to one sample, sequenced in a study of T cell responses to AZD1222 COVID-19 vaccine. Profiled with immunoSEQ multiplex PCR; TCRdb holds only in-frame clones, not every one. The data show some 200,000 clones, with about 89% seen just once and under 2% held by the top ten. This material consisted of peripheral blood, taken 28 days after the second AZD1222 dose. Receptors were obtained from an adult who received the AZD1222 COVID-19 vaccine.

This chain links TRBV25-1 with TRBJ2-5; the D is unclear. Trimming left V 0 bases short and J 0 bases short, with 8 bases between. This CDR3 is built from 15 residues. Germline-derived CDR1 and CDR2 are MGHDK and SYGVNS. The CDR3 region is CASSEYKAYQETQYF. The CDR3 nucleotides are TGTGCCAGCAGTGAATATAAGGCCTACCAAGAGACCCAGTACTTC.

The V call is TRBV2, the J call TRBJ2-1; TRBD1 might be the D (5 bases). This CDR3 is built from 14 residues. The germline V gene has CDR1 SNHLY and CDR2 FYNNEI. V lost 7 bases to trimming and J lost 5 bases, with 15 bases between them. CDR3 nucleotides: TGTGCCAGCAAAGACAGCCTGCTTAACAATGAGCAGTTCTTC. Protein: CASKDSLLNNEQFF.

The J gene is TRBJ1-6, the V gene TRBV27; no reliable D call. Germline CDR1 MNHEY, CDR2 SMNVEV (reference sequence). V shed 2 bases and J shed 5 bases, with 10 bases lying between them. CDR3 length equals 15 residues. The CDR3 is CASSLQTGNNSPLHF. The DNA for the CDR3 is TGTGCCAGCAGTTTACAGACGGGAAATAATTCACCCCTCCACTTT.

The chain has TRBV30 and TRBJ1-5; a possible D gene is TRBD1 (5 bases). The germline V gene encodes CDR1 GTSNPN and CDR2 SVGIG (reference sequence). The CDR3 spans 14 residues. The V and J ends lost 2 bases and 3 bases respectively, with 11 bases between them. CDR3 in DNA: TGTGCCTGGAGTCGGAGGGGCCTCAATCAGCCCCAGCATTTT. This sequence encodes CAWSRRGLNQPQHF.

The chain carries TRBV11-2 and TRBJ2-7; 11 bases agree with TRBD1. This CDR3 comprises 16 residues. The junction had 7 bases not matched to a gene; V was cut back by 4 bases and J by 2 bases. The germline gives CDR1 SGHAT, CDR2 FQNNGV. This CDR3 is CASSYHGTGGTYEQYF. In DNA, the CDR3 is TGTGCCAGCAGCTATCACGGGACAGGGGGAACCTACGAGCAGTACTTC.

This chain joins TRBV11-2 and TRBJ1-1; D gene uncertain. This CDR3 is 13 amino acids long. V dropped 5 bases and J dropped 10 bases, with 17 bases sitting between them. Looked up from germline, CDR1 is SGHAT and CDR2 is FQNNGV. The CDR3 bases are TGTGCCAGCAGCCAAGGTACCCGAATTCGAGCTTTCTTT. Protein: CASSQGTRIRAFF.

The V call is TRBV18, the J call TRBJ1-5, with D perhaps TRBD1 (6 bases). CDR1 is KGHSH, CDR2 LQKENI, per germline. V lost 1 base and J 4 bases, leaving 8 bases between the germline ends. This CDR3 is 14 amino acids long. The CDR3: CASSPRDMNQPQHF. The CDR3 nucleotides read TGTGCCAGCTCACCACGGGACATGAATCAGCCCCAGCATTTT.

This chain connects TRBV7-2 to TRBJ1-1; 10 bases match TRBD1. The junction had 2 bases not matched to a gene; V was cut back by 6 bases and J by 1 base. Germline CDR1 SGHTA, CDR2 FQGNSA. The CDR3 is 14 residues long. CDR3 residues: CASSWTGGNTEAFF. CDR3 bases: TGTGCCAGCAGTTGGACAGGGGGGAACACTGAAGCTTTCTTT.

This clone was observed a single time. The chain employs TRBV5-8 and TRBJ2-2, with TRBD1 matching over 8 bases. Trimming removed 4 bases from V and 8 bases from J; junction bases left unmatched: 16. The CDR3 contains 17 residues. Per the germline V gene, CDR1 is SGHTS and CDR2 is YDEGEE. The CDR3 nucleotides are TGTGCCAGCAGCGGATGGGGGCTGAGACAGGGGATTGGGGAGCTGTTTTTT. This sequence encodes CASSGWGLRQGIGELFF.

J is TRBJ2-7 and V is TRBV5-1, with D possibly matching TRBD1 (6 bases). The CDR3 is made up of 15 amino acids. The germline gives CDR1 SGHRS, CDR2 YFSETQ. V lost 5 bases and J lost 2, with 17 bases in between. As DNA, the CDR3 is TGCGCCAGCAGGGATACAGGGATCTCTCCCTACGAGCAGTACTTC. Protein product: CASRDTGISPYEQYF.

The rearrangement uses TRBV12-3 or TRBV12-4 and TRBJ1-5; D gene uncertain. This CDR3 has 13 residues. Trimming stripped 1 base from V and 3 bases from J, with 4 bases between. The CDR3 reads CASSLGTNQPQHF. The DNA of the CDR3 is TGTGCCAGCAGTTTAGGCACCAATCAGCCCCAGCATTTT.

The genes are TRBV10-2 and TRBJ1-1; 8 bases are shared with TRBD1. Germline trimming cut 4 bases from V and 4 bases from J; bases unmatched to any gene: 8. The CDR3 sequence is 15 residues long. CDR1 and CDR2 from the germline V gene are WSHSY and SAAADI. CDR3 nucleotide sequence: TGCGCCAGCAGTGGTCCAGGACAGGGTGGCACTGAAGCTTTCTTT. It specifies CASSGPGQGGTEAFF.

The chain uses TRBV30 and TRBJ1-2; perhaps TRBD1 as D (5 bases). Trimming removed 2 bases at V and 8 bases at J, with 9 bases between. CDR1 and CDR2 (germline): GTSNPN, SVGIG (reference sequence). The CDR3 covers 11 residues. CDR3: CAWSWGVGYTF. The CDR3 bases are TGTGCCTGGAGTTGGGGGGTCGGCTACACCTTC.

Only one count was recorded for this clone. V and J are TRBV19 and TRBJ2-1; 13 bases are a match to TRBD2. The CDR3 runs 18 residues. Germline V gene sequence: CDR1 LNHDA, CDR2 SQIVND (reference sequence). J lost 1 base, V lost 4 bases, and 7 bases had no gene match. CDR3 sequence: CASSRGLAGPESYNEQFF. The CDR3 nucleotides read TGTGCCAGTAGTAGGGGACTAGCGGGACCGGAGTCCTACAATGAGCAGTTCTTC.